What follows describes a single TCR beta chain. Looked up from germline, CDR1 is LGHDT and CDR2 is YNNKEL (reference sequence). Trimming removed 3 bases at V and 5 bases at J, with 23 bases between. The CDR3 loop spans 17 amino acids. Libraries were prepared by immunoSEQ multiplex PCR; TCRdb keeps only in-frame clonotypes and omits some of them. In the table there are about 15,000 clones, around 90% of which are singletons. The data stem from a study of control samples from healthy donors and cancer patients. This sequence originates from a man aged 60 to 69 with head and neck cancer. The chain links TRBV3-1 (or the pseudogene TRBV3-2) to TRBJ2-7; no firm D call. The sample taken for sequencing was PBMCs. The CDR3 DNA sequence: TGTGCCAGCAGCCACAGTTATCCCATTTCGTGGTTAGACGAGCAGTACTTC. Translated, it gives CASSHSYPISWLDEQYF.